The 3 T cell receptor beta chains below come from one sample, sequenced in a study of T-cell reconstitution after alpha-beta-depleted transplantation in children. A library of TCRbeta sequences, prepared with unique molecular identifiers, was generated. TCRdb itself ran the PCR reads through MiXCR, one entry per CDR3 protein. The repertoire holds 200,000 or so distinct CDR3 sequences, with 6.6% as singletons. The sample was PBMCs, taken before TCRalphabeta/CD19-depleted stem cell transplant. These TCRs come from a boy under 10 years old with acute lymphoblastic leukemia, due to receive a stem cell transplant.

This clonotype has a count of ten or more. The gene calls are TRBV20-1 and TRBJ2-7; 13 nucleotides agree with TRBD2. After removal of 0 bases from V and 7 bases from J, the junction contained 6 bases not matched to a gene. Germline V gives CDR1 DFQATT, CDR2 SNEGSKA (reference sequence). CDR3 length equals 15 residues. Written as DNA, the CDR3 is TGCAGTGCTAGAGATGACGGACTAGCGGGGGAAGAGCAGTACTTC. This codes for CSARDDGLAGEEQYF.

The sample holds a few counts of this clonotype. This chain links TRBV12-3 or TRBV12-4 with TRBJ2-5; D not resolved. The V end was cut by 3 bases, the J end by 4 bases, with 6 bases between. This CDR3 spans 12 amino acids. This CDR3 is CASSFYGETQYF. In DNA, the CDR3 is TGTGCCAGCAGTTTTTACGGAGAGACCCAGTACTTC.

In this sample, this clonotype turned up many times. This chain links TRBV5-1 with TRBJ2-2; 8 nucleotides agree with TRBD2. This CDR3 comprises 16 residues. The germline gives CDR1 SGHRS, CDR2 YFSETQ. The V gene end was trimmed by 7 bases and the J gene end by 0 bases; junction bases not matched to a gene: 8. The CDR3 DNA reads TGCGCCAGCGCATCAACTAGCGGCGCGAACACCGGGGAGCTGTTTTTT. Its translation: CASASTSGANTGELFF.